This T cell receptor beta chain was observed in a study of T cell responses to AZD1222 COVID-19 vaccine. CDR3 length equals 15 residues. Germline V gene sequence: CDR1 SGHDT, CDR2 YYEEEE. Trimming took 2 bases from V and 3 from J, leaving 13 bases between them. The repertoire was sequenced with immunoSEQ multiplex PCR; TCRdb's copy has only in-frame clones and lacks some. Of a few hundred thousand clones in the sample, more than 80% were seen once. This sequence originates from an adult in good health. This chain links TRBV5-6 with TRBJ2-3, with a weak D call TRBD2 (6 bases). The sequencing here drew on peripheral blood, taken on day 0 of AZD1222 vaccination. This CDR3 reads CASSFRRGFTDTQYF. Here the CDR3 DNA reads TGTGCCAGCAGCTTCCGGCGGGGATTTACAGATACGCAGTATTTT.